This T cell receptor beta chain comes out of a study of T cells in Graves' hyperthyroidism and ophthalmopathy. This clonotype showed up many times. What it binds is unknown. Uncontrolled infection, other autoimmune disease, pregnancy or lactation led to exclusion. Study results and limitations: Blood also held most thyroid clonotypes expanded beyond 0.001.

Amplified regions were TCR beta CDR3 sequences from RNA transcripts. HTBI primers were used for first-round RT-PCR of the TCR CDR3. TCRdb processed the multiplex PCR reads anew with MiXCR; each CDR3 protein has one entry. This table holds fewer than 750,000 distinct CDR3 sequences, approximately 15% found once. This receptor was identified in a woman in her 50s with Graves' ophthalmopathy. The material sequenced was blood.

CDR3 in amino acids: CASSRQRGGNQPQHF. CDR3 bases: TGTGCCAGCAGCCGCCAGCGAGGGGGCAATCAGCCCCAGCATTTT. The rearrangement uses TRBV2 and TRBJ1-5; D possibly corresponds to TRBD1 (5 bases). This CDR3 spans 15 amino acids. Looked up from germline, CDR1 is SNHLY and CDR2 is FYNNEI. V lost 6 bases and J 2 bases, leaving 14 bases between the germline ends.